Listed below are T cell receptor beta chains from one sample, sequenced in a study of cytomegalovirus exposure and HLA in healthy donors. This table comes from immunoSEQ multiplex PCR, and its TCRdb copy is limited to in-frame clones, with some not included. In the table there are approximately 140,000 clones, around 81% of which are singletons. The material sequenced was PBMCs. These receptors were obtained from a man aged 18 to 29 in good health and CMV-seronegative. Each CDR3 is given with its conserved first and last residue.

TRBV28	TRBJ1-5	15	CASSFTGILNQPQHF
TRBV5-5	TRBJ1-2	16	CASSLFQGSYNYGYTF
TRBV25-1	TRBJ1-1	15	CASSPIPGLNTEAFF
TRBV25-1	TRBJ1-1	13	CASRLGGFTEAFF
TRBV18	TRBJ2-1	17	CASSQSLAGGGSDEQFF
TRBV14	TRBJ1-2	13	CASSPQPRRGYTF
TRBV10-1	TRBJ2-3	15	CASSETGIDTDTQYF
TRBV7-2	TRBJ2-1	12	CASRLTYNEQFF
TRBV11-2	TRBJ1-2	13	CASGLTGLNGYTF
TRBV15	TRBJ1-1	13	CATSWGRVAEAFF
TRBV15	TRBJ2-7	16	CATSSRKGQGTDEQYF
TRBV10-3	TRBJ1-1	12	CAISEGRLEAFF
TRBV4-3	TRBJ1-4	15	CASSQVVASNEKLFF
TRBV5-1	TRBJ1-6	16	CASSLATTGGDSPLHF
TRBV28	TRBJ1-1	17	CASSGTSGGAEDTEAFF
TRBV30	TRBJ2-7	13	CAWSFGQGYEQYF
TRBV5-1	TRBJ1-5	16	CASSLDRRNSNQPQHF
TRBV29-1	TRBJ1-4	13	CSVEASPNEKLFF
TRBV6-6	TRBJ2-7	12	CASSPTGGSGYF
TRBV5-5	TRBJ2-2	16	CASSKGQGSGTGELFF
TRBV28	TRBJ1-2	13	CASSLQGGYGYTF
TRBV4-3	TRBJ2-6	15	CASSQSTSGANVLTF
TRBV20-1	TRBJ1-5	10	CSSSNQPQHF
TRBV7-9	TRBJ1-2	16	CASSSGRTGGDYGYTF